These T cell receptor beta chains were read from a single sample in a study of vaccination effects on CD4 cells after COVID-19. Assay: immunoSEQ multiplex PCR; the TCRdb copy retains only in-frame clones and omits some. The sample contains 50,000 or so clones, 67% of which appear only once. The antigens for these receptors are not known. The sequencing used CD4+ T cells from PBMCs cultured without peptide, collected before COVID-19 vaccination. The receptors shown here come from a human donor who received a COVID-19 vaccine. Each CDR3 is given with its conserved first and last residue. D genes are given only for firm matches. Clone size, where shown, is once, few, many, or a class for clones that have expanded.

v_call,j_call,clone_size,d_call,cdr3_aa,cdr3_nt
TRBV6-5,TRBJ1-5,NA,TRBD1,CASRRQGGQPQHF,TGTGCCAGCAGACGTCAGGGGGGCCAGCCCCAGCATTTT
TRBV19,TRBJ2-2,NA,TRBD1,CASSPRRTGLLFF,TGTGCCAGTAGTCCCCGAAGGACAGGGTTGTTGTTTTTT
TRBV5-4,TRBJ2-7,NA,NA,CASSLKTPSFEQYF,TGTGCCAGCAGCTTGAAAACTCCTTCCTTCGAGCAGTACTTC
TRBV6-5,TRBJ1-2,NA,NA,CASSNQQGWGGYTF,TGTGCCAGCAGCAACCAACAGGGTTGGGGTGGCTACACCTTC
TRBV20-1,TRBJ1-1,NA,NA,CSASLGNWNTEAFF,TGCAGTGCTAGTTTAGGGAACTGGAACACTGAAGCTTTCTTT
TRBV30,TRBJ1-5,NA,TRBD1,CAWSQAGTENQPQHF,TGTGCCTGGAGTCAAGCCGGGACAGAGAATCAGCCCCAGCATTTT
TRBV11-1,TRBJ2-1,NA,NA,CASSPWTVRYNEQFF,TGTGCCAGCAGCCCGTGGACTGTCCGCTACAATGAGCAGTTCTTC
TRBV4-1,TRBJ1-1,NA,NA,CASSQDWGSEAFF,TGCGCCAGCAGCCAAGACTGGGGCAGTGAAGCTTTCTTT
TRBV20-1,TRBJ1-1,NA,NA,CSASLLGRGPTEAFF,TGCAGTGCTAGTCTCCTAGGCAGGGGCCCCACTGAAGCTTTCTTT
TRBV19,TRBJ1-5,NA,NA,CASSISGNQPQHF,TGTGCCAGTAGTATTTCGGGCAATCAGCCCCAGCATTTT
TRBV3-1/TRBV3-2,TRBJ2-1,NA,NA,CASSHGFRRGANYNEQFF,TGTGCCAGCAGCCACGGATTTAGGAGGGGGGCCAACTACAATGAGCAGTTCTTC
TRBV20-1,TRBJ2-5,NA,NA,CSAPYQETQYF,TGCAGTGCGCCGTACCAAGAGACCCAGTACTTC
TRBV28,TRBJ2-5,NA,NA,CARRHTNQETQYF,TGTGCCAGGCGACACACGAACCAAGAGACCCAGTACTTC
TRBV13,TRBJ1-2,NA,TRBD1,CASSFQGGRYGYTF,TGTGCCAGCAGCTTCCAGGGGGGCCGCTATGGCTACACCTTC
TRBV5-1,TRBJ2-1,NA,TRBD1,CASSTRQGRHEQFF,TGCGCCAGCAGCACCCGACAGGGGCGGCATGAGCAGTTCTTC
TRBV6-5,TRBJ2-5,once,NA,CASSSPRYQETQYF,TGTGCCAGCAGTTCACCCCGGTACCAAGAGACCCAGTACTTC
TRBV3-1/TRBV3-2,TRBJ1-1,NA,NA,CASSLRDGYTEAFF,TGTGCCAGCAGCCTGAGGGACGGTTACACTGAAGCTTTCTTT
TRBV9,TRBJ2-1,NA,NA,CASSPSSGFEYNEQFF,TGTGCCAGCAGCCCGTCCTCGGGGTTCGAATACAATGAGCAGTTCTTC
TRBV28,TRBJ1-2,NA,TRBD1,CASAGTGANYGYTF,TGTGCCAGCGCCGGGACAGGGGCTAACTATGGCTACACCTTC
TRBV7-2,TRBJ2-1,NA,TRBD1,CASSSGQNNEQFF,TGTGCCAGCAGCTCGGGACAGAACAATGAGCAGTTCTTC
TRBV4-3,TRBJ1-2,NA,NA,CASSHTGLGYTF,TGCGCCAGCAGCCATACAGGGCTTGGCTACACCTTC
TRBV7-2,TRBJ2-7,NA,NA,CASSLGAGDEQYF,TGTGCCAGCAGCTTAGGGGCAGGGGACGAGCAGTACTTC
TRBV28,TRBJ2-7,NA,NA,CASSLWAGAPPEQYF,TGTGCCAGCAGTTTATGGGCAGGGGCCCCACCCGAGCAGTACTTC
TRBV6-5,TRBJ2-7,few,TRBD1,CASSYSGTGGYEQYF,TGTGCCAGCAGTTACTCCGGGACAGGGGGCTACGAGCAGTACTTC
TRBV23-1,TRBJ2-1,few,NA,CASRVWGPYNEQFF,TGCGCCAGCAGGGTATGGGGCCCCTACAATGAGCAGTTCTTC
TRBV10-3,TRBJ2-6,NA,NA,CAISELNSGANVLTF,TGTGCCATCAGTGAGTTGAACTCTGGGGCCAACGTCCTGACTTTC
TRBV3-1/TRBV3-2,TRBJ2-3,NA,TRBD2,CASSQVLVAGTTDTQYF,TGTGCCAGCAGCCAAGTATTGGTAGCGGGGACCACAGATACGCAGTATTTT
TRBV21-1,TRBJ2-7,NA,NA,CASSNPGENEQYF,TGTGCCAGCAGCAACCCCGGGGAAAACGAGCAGTACTTC
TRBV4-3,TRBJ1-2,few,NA,CASSQDARANYGYTF,TGCGCCAGCAGCCAAGATGCCAGAGCTAACTATGGCTACACCTTC
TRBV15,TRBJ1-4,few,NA,CATSGNEGGFPATNEKLFF,TGTGCCACCAGCGGGAACGAAGGAGGTTTTCCTGCAACTAATGAAAAACTGTTTTTT
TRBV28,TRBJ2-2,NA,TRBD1,CASRAGGVGTGELFF,TGTGCCAGCAGGGCAGGGGGCGTTGGGACCGGGGAGCTGTTTTTT
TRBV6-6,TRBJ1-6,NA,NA,CASSHRGLDSPLHF,TGTGCCAGCAGCCATCGGGGTCTGGATTCACCCCTCCACTTT
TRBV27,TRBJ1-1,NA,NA,CASSLYGTGTEAFF,TGTGCCAGCAGTTTATACGGCACGGGCACTGAAGCTTTCTTT
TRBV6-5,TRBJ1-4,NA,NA,CASSRDARDEKLFF,TGTGCCAGCAGTCGGGACGCCCGGGATGAAAAACTGTTTTTT
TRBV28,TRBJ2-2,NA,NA,CASSFSRTATGELFF,TGTGCCAGCAGTTTCTCCCGGACCGCCACCGGGGAGCTGTTTTTT
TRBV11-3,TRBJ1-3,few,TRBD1,CASSRDSSGNTIYF,TGTGCCAGCAGCCGGGACAGCTCTGGAAACACCATATATTTT
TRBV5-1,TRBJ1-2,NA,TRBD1,CASSLATDRGYYTF,TGCGCCAGCAGCTTGGCTACGGACAGGGGGTACTACACCTTC
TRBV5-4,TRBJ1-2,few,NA,CASSLVGGNYGYTF,TGTGCCAGCAGCTTGGTTGGGGGGAACTATGGCTACACCTTC
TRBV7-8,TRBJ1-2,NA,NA,CASSLGGRGPRDGYTF,TGTGCCAGCAGCTTAGGGGGACGGGGTCCTAGGGATGGCTACACCTTC
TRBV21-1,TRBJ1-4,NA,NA,CASSKVAQPGKLFF,TGTGCCAGCAGCAAAGTGGCCCAACCCGGAAAACTGTTTTTT
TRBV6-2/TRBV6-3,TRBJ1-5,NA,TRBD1,CASSYDRGRGNQPQHF,TGTGCCAGCAGTTACGACAGGGGGCGAGGCAATCAGCCCCAGCATTTT
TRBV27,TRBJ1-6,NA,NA,CASSTTVRGRVSYNSPLHF,TGTGCCAGCAGTACCACAGTGCGGGGGCGGGTATCCTATAATTCACCCCTCCACTTT
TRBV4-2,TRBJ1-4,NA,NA,CASSQGLQGSEKLFF,TGTGCCAGCAGCCAAGGTCTTCAGGGATCCGAAAAACTGTTTTTT
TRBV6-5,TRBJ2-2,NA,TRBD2,CASSSLGRGDTGELFF,TGTGCCAGCAGTTCCCTCGGGAGGGGAGACACCGGGGAGCTGTTTTTT
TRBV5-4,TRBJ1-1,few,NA,CASSFPAGPMAEAFF,TGTGCCAGCAGCTTCCCGGCAGGACCAATGGCTGAAGCTTTCTTT
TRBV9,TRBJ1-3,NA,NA,CASSHGATGGNTIYF,TGTGCCAGCAGCCATGGGGCTACAGGGGGAAACACCATATATTTT
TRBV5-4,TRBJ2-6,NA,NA,CASSFPRTGANVLTF,TGTGCCAGCAGCTTCCCGCGGACGGGGGCCAACGTCCTGACTTTC